The T cell receptor (beta chain) described here comes from a study of cytomegalovirus exposure and HLA in healthy donors. Findings of the study overall: A further, later analysis showed that HLA-associated TCR beta chains (compared with equally common others) were more clonally expanded. TCR beta chain V- and J-gene trimming was linked, in a later analysis, to a missense variant in DCLRE1C. Accurate HLA-A and HLA-B prediction from TCR beta sequences was reported for most subjects.

Primers for the PCR totalled 60 Vbeta and 13 Jbeta. The assay was immunoSEQ multiplex PCR, and TCRdb's table has in-frame clones only and misses some. The repertoire has roughly 200,000 clones, just over 75% of them found once; the top ten carry 2.5% to 3.5%. This clone has a handful of counts. No antigen is known for it. This CDR3 has 14 amino acids. The chain combines TRBV21-1 with TRBJ1-2. TRBV21-1 is marked as a pseudogene. This TCR came from a woman aged 55-75 years in good health and CMV-seropositive. Sequences were obtained from PBMCs. CDR3 coding DNA: TGTGCCAGCAGCACACTAGACCGAGATGATGGCTACACCTTC. It is translated as CASSTLDRDDGYTF.